This T cell receptor (beta chain) was sequenced during a study of cytomegalovirus exposure and HLA in healthy donors. The CDR3 length is 15 residues. In germline, CDR1 is SSHAT, CDR2 FNYEAQ (reference sequence). Vbeta (60) and Jbeta (13) primers were used in the PCR. Libraries were prepared by immunoSEQ multiplex PCR; TCRdb keeps only in-frame clonotypes and omits some of them. The table lists 120,000 to 150,000 clones. As for this clone: Its ends do not fully match the called genes, so a read error is possible.

The chain carries TRBV7-7 and TRBJ2-5, with a weak D call TRBD2 (6 bases). The clonotype was recovered from a woman aged 50 to 65 in good health and CMV-seronegative. Sequencing was carried out using PBMCs. In DNA, the CDR3 is TGTGCTAGCAGCTCAGGAGGGTCTACCCAAGAGACCCAGTACTTC. This encodes CASSSGGSTQETQYF.